Listed here is a single T cell receptor beta chain. Its antigen is still unknown. CDR1 MNHEY and CDR2 SMNVEV come from the germline V gene (reference sequence). V shed 5 bases, J shed 4 bases, and the junction held 15 bases outside the gene matches. The CDR3 spans 18 residues. From the approximately 110-subject validation cohort, which was separate from the roughly 700-subject first cohort, the donors were drawn. The data originate from a study of cytomegalovirus exposure and HLA in healthy donors. The method was immunoSEQ multiplex PCR; TCRdb's version includes in-frame clones alone and lacks a portion of them. The top ten clones hold more than 20% of a sample with around 100,000 clones, around 85% of them seen once. Notes on the study in general: Confirmation in vitro established that a few CMV-associated chains were specific for CMV antigens.

This chain connects TRBV27 to TRBJ1-4; 8 positions match TRBD1. Sequencing was performed on PBMCs. The source is a man between 18 and 35 years old in good health and CMV-seropositive. The CDR3 protein is CASSQGAGKEIGNEKLFF. The CDR3 nucleotides are TGTGCCAGCAGTCAGGGGGCAGGGAAGGAGATCGGTAATGAAAAACTGTTTTTT.